This T cell receptor (beta chain) was documented in a study of tumor and adjacent non-tumor tissue in lung cancer. Study-wide background: About 4.17 million productive TCRbeta reads were obtained per sample on average.

Regarding this clonotype: The antigen is unknown. A much larger clone is a single base away; this may be a read error.

Three rounds of nested PCR, following a modified ARM-PCR protocol, produced the TCRbeta library. TCRdb analysed the multiplex PCR reads with MiXCR anew, one entry per CDR3 protein. Of under 150,000 distinct CDR3 sequences detected, roughly 66% appear once; the ten largest clones hold 15% to 20%. No cell sorting was done before RNA was extracted from the tissue. Germline V lookup: CDR1 DFQATT, CDR2 SNEGSKA (reference sequence). The V end lost 8 bases, the J end lost 1 base, and 14 bases lay between the germline ends. CDR3 length: 14 amino acids. Study-level findings and limits: Tumor TCR diversity, when higher, was linked to shorter survival. Compared with tumor, normal lung showed significantly lower TCR diversity.

The sample taken for sequencing was lung tumor tissue. The V call is TRBV20-1, the J call TRBJ2-2, with a tentative D call TRBD1 (6 bases). This receptor was taken from a man aged 60 to 75 with small cell lung cancer. CDR3 protein: CSPTQGWNTGELFF. The CDR3 bases are TGCAGTCCAACACAGGGATGGAACACCGGGGAGCTGTTTTTT.